In its sample, the clone carrying this TCR beta chain was seen many times. This entry comes from a study of blood T cell repertoires in COVID-19. Between the trimmed V and J ends, which lost 5 bases and 1 base, there was a span of 9 bases. The CDR3 covers 13 residues. Germline CDR1 is SGHTA and CDR2 is FQGTGA. The method was immunoSEQ multiplex PCR; TCRdb's version includes in-frame clones alone and lacks a portion of them. The repertoire holds hundreds of thousands of clones, with 83% as singletons. This TCR derives from a woman in her thirties or forties with active or convalescent COVID-19. V is TRBV7-3 and J is TRBJ2-7; D perhaps matches TRBD2 (6 bases). The sequenced sample consisted of peripheral blood. The CDR3 nucleotides read TGTGCCAGCAGCGCGGGACCGTCCTACGAGCAGTACTTC. It is translated as CASSAGPSYEQYF.